Reported below is one TCR beta chain. What it recognizes is unknown. These data belong to a study of cytomegalovirus exposure and HLA in healthy donors. The study ran its PCR with 60 Vbeta and 13 Jbeta primers. Data came from immunoSEQ multiplex PCR; TCRdb stores just in-frame clones and leaves some out. This table holds 84,000 or so clones, around 77% found once. Study-wide results and limits: According to an earlier analysis, most TCR beta V segments yielded productive rearrangements about 87% or about 30% of the time.

This TCR came from a man aged 25 to 40 in good health and CMV-seronegative. The material sequenced was PBMCs.

CDR3 in amino acids: CASSPRGLDEKLFF. The CDR3 nucleotides are TGTGCCAGCAGCCCCAGGGGGCTTGATGAAAAACTGTTTTTT. The chain couples TRBV6-5 to TRBJ1-4; 8 positions agree with TRBD1. The CDR3 runs 14 residues. Germline CDR1 reads MNHEY; CDR2 reads SVGAGI. V was clipped by 6 bases and J by 6 bases; unmatched bases: 6.